Detailed here is one TCR beta chain. Measured with immunoSEQ multiplex PCR; TCRdb has only the in-frame clones, and not every one. Altogether more than 35,000 clones are present, roughly 89% being singletons, with the ten largest covering over 0.45%. These data are taken from a study of T cell changes during pregnancy in multiple sclerosis. V lost 5 bases to trimming and J lost 7 bases; unmatched junction nucleotides: 4. Germline-derived CDR1 and CDR2 are SGHDT and YYEEEE. The CDR3 sequence is 14 residues long. Material: CD4+ T cells from peripheral blood mononuclear cells, obtained in the second trimester of pregnancy. V usage is TRBV5-6 and J usage is TRBJ2-1, with TRBD1 matching 12 bases. The sequence was obtained from a female donor with multiple sclerosis, enrolled in a pregnancy study. CDR3 sequence (DNA): TGTGCCAGCAGGGGGGACAGGGGGCAAAATGAGCAGTTCTTC. It yields the protein CASRGDRGQNEQFF.